This TCR beta chain was obtained from a study of blood T cell repertoires in COVID-19. For the study at large: Sample material is recorded as cDNA or gDNA derived from T cells, B-cell-depleted T cells, or PBMCs.

This clone was seen only a few times. As originally analysed: Amplifying reference gene primers gave estimates of nucleated cell counts. Repertoires were generated with immunoSEQ multiplex PCR, while TCRdb's copy carries only in-frame clones and drops some. V and J calls and clone size are copied from that table; D and trimming were computed from the DNA. In the table there are 75,000 or so clones, 84% of which are singletons. The sequence derives from a man over 45 with acute or convalescent COVID-19. The specimen was peripheral blood.

CDR3 region: CASSQVLQGPREQYF. Written as DNA, the CDR3 is TGCGCCAGCAGCCAAGTGCTACAGGGGCCGCGGGAGCAGTACTTC. The chain links TRBV4-1 to TRBJ2-7; 7 bases fit TRBD1. In germline, CDR1 is MGHRA, CDR2 YSYEKL. The V segment lost 1 base and the J segment 7 bases; nucleotides outside the gene matches: 10. This CDR3 has 15 residues.